The clone carrying this T cell receptor beta chain showed up many times. Its specificity is unknown. The source of the sample is a study of molecular identifiers for immune sequencing clone quantification. Across the study: In the replicates, RNA derived from about 21,000 or 97,000 naive CD8 cells was divided into five parts, and four were sequenced. Study-wide findings and caveats: The share of molecules held by clones above 20 RNA copies was over 99% in effector cells and under 1% in naive cells.

The authors sorted naive CD8 T cells as CD8+CD4-CCR7+CD45RA+. CDR3 length: 17 amino acids. Germline V gene sequence: CDR1 SGHTA, CDR2 FQGNSA. V trimming: 4 bases; J trimming: 7 bases; junction bases outside the gene matches: 16. Listed TCR primers and previously described methods were used for bulk TCR libraries. TCRdb re-analysed the PCR reads in MiXCR, keeping a single row per CDR3 protein. The data hold approximately 320,000 distinct CDR3 sequences, with under 25% observed a single time. Material for sequencing was naive CD8+ T cells from blood, with Jurkat cell RNA spiked in. Subset of the sample: FACS-sorted CD8+CD4-CCR7+CD45RA+ naive T cells. The clonotype originates from a human donor in good health. Some libraries in this study had Jurkat cell RNA spiked in. The rearrangement links TRBV7-2 to TRBJ2-1; 7 bases align to TRBD2. In nucleotides, the CDR3 is TGTGCCAGCAGCTCCCCCCCCGGGACTAAAAGCGGGAATGAGCAGTTCTTC. It is translated as CASSSPPGTKSGNEQFF.